This section outlines one T cell receptor beta chain sequence together with its context. The target antigen is unknown. Each CDR3 protein is one row after TCRdb ran MiXCR on the RT-PCR reads. The repertoire includes about 180,000 distinct CDR3 sequences, about 10% of them detected once, and roughly 36% sits in the top ten. The entry originates in a study of response to subunit inactivated influenza vaccine. Study outcomes and limitations: Authors suggested each seasonal influenza vaccination recruits few new T cells.

There are 14 residues in the CDR3. Germline V gives CDR1 SGHAT, CDR2 FQNNGV. Between the trimmed V and J ends, which lost 2 bases and 5 bases, there was a span of 12 bases. The receptor was isolated from a man aged 50 to 75 who received an inactivated influenza vaccine. The material was CD8+ T cells sorted from PBMCs, obtained 23 months after vaccination. This sequence joins TRBV11-2 and TRBJ2-5, with D hard to call. This chain's CDR3 is CASSLIPVGETQYF. The CDR3 DNA reads as TGTGCCAGCAGCTTAATTCCGGTTGGCGAGACCCAGTACTTC.